This T cell receptor (beta chain) was sequenced for a study of OX40 agonist ivuxolimab in advanced cancers. The CDR3 runs 16 residues. The germline gives CDR1 LGHNA, CDR2 YNFKEQ. V dropped 4 bases and J dropped 5 bases, with 17 bases sitting between them. The cohort excluded patients with autoimmune disease history or systemic immunosuppression. Some clones are missing from TCRdb's copy, which holds only in-frame ones; the method was immunoSEQ multiplex PCR. The data hold 55,000 to 75,000 clones, with around 85% observed a single time. The sequence was collected from an adult with an advanced solid tumor such as melanoma, head and neck, liver or kidney cancer. This specimen was CD4+ or CD8+ T cells sorted from blood, taken in a trial of the OX40 agonist ivuxolimab. This chain joins TRBV4-2 and TRBJ1-4; D gene unclear. The CDR3 sequence: CASSPQVVIGNEKLFF. CDR3 bases: TGTGCCAGCAGCCCCCAGGTGGTTATCGGAAATGAAAAACTGTTTTTT.